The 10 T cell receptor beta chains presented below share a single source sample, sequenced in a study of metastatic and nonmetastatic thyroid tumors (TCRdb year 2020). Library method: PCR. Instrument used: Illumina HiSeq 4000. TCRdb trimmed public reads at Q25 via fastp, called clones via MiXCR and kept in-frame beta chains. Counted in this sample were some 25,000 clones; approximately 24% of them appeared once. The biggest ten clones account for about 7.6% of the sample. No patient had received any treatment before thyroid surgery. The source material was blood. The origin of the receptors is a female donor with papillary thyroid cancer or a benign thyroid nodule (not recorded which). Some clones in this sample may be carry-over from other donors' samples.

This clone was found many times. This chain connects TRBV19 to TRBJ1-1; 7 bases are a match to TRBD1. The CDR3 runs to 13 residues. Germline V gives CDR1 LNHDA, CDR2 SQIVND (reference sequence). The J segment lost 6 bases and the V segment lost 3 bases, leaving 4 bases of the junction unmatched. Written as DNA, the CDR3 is TGTGCCAGTAGTATCCCCCAGGGGGCTGAAGCTTTCTTT. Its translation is CASSIPQGAEAFF.

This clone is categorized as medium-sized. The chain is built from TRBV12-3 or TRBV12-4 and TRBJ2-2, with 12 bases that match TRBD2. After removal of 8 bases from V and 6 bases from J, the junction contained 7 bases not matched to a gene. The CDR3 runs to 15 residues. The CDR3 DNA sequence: TGTGCCAGCGGGAAGACTAGCGGGGGTGCCGGGGAGCTGTTTTTT. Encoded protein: CASGKTSGGAGELFF.

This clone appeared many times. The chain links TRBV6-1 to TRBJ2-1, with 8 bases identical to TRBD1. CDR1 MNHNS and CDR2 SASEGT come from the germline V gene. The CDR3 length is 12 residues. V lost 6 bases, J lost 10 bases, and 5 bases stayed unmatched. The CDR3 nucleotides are TGTGCCAGCAGCCGCGACAGGGGCGAGCAGTTCTTC. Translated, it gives CASSRDRGEQFF.

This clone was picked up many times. CDR3 protein: CSARKVGPNYGYTF. The CDR3 region has the DNA TGCAGTGCCAGAAAAGTGGGGCCTAACTATGGCTACACCTTC. The rearrangement links TRBV20-1 to TRBJ1-2, with D possibly being TRBD1 (5 bases). The V end was cut by 6 bases, the J end by 0 bases, with 14 bases between. CDR1 is DFQATT, CDR2 SNEGSKA, per germline (reference sequence). CDR3 length: 14 amino acids.

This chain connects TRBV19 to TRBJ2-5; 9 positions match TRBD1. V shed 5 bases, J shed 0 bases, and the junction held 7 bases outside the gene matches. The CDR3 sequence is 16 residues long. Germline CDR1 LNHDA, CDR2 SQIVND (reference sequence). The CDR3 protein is CASSGGTGYDQETQYF. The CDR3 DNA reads TGTGCCAGTAGTGGCGGGACAGGGTACGACCAAGAGACCCAGTACTTC.

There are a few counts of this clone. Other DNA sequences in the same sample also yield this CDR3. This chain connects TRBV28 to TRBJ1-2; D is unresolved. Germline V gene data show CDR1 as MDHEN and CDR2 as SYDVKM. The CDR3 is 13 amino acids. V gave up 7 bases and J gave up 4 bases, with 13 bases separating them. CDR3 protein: CASILGSGYGYTF. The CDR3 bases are TGTGCCAGCATTCTGGGCAGCGGCTATGGCTACACCTTC.

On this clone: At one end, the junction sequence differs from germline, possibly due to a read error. The DNA for the CDR3 is TGTTCCAGCAGCCTTACGGGGGGGGAAACCGGGGAGCTGTTTTTT. Translated, it gives CSSSLTGGETGELFF. V usage is TRBV7-8 and J usage is TRBJ2-2; TRBD2 matches 8 bases. The germline gives CDR1 SGHVS, CDR2 FQNEAQ. This CDR3 spans 15 amino acids.

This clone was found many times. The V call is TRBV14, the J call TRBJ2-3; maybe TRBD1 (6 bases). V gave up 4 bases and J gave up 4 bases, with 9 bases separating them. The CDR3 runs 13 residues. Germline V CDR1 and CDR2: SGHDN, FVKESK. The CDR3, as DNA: TGTGCCAGCAGCCTCACAGGGCCAGATACGCAGTATTTT. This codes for CASSLTGPDTQYF.

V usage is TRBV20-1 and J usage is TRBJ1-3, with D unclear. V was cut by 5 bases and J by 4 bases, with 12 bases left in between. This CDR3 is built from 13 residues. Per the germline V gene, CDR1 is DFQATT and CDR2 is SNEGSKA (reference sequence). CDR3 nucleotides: TGCAGTGCTTCGCGGCAAGGGGGAAACACCATATATTTT. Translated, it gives CSASRQGGNTIYF.

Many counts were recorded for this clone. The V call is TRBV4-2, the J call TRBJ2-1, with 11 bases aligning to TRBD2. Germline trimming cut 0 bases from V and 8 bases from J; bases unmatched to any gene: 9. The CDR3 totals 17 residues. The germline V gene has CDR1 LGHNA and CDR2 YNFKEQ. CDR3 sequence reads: CASSQDRVVAGGDEQFF. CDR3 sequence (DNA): TGTGCCAGCAGCCAAGACCGGGTGGTAGCGGGAGGGGATGAGCAGTTCTTC.